A selection of T cell receptor beta chains follows, all from one sample in a study of PD-1 blockade in classical Hodgkin lymphoma. Generated by immunoSEQ multiplex PCR, the TCRdb table keeps only in-frame clones and is missing some. Found here are some 100,000 clones, 80% to 90% of them singletons; the top ten hold 6.6%. The sequenced sample was peripheral blood mononuclear cells (PBMCs), obtained before the second cycle of nivolumab. These receptors were obtained from a human donor with classical Hodgkin lymphoma. CDR3s leave out the opening cysteine and the closing phenylalanine or tryptophan. The order of the fields is V gene, CDR3 protein.

>TRBV9
ASSGISGVSTDTQY
>TRBV2
ATTTGANEKLF
>TRBV10-3
AISRTGERNQPQH
>TRBV18
ASSPLTGGEPLH
>TRBV19
ASSIVQGPGQPQH
>TRBV6-5
ASSYSWGRIGETQY
>TRBV15
ATSSLLTGLGEQY
>TRBV30
AWSGGQGGETQY
>TRBV27
ASSFNLDNEQF
>TRBV11-2
ASSPRGRDGYYEQY
>TRBV19
ASSSDRGANYGYT
>TRBV6-1
ASRGTVGSPLH
>TRBV7-8
ASSVGLLTDTQY
>TRBV7-3
ASSRGVTYEQY
>TRBV4-2
ASSPGTENSPLH
>TRBV30
AWRPPGQGNFRYGYT
>TRBV6-4
ASSDSSLGTSGANVLT
>TRBV5-6
ASSYDRPYGYT
>TRBV5-4
ASSSGTVSYEQY
>TRBV29-1
SVGQAGTEAF
>TRBV4-2
ASSQAGGSDTQY
>TRBV6-1
ASPGRHSGNTIY
>TRBV7-7
ASSLGWHNEQF
>TRBV10-3
AISENGRAF
>TRBV5-6
ASSLLTRGGPYNEQF
>TRBV27
ASSLMGQGMRGNQPQH
>TRBV9
ASSVESSGANVLT
>TRBV18
ASSREKGAGTEAF
>TRBV27
ASSWTGLVGEQY
>TRBV5-4
ASSSSSGDYNEQF
>TRBV11-2
ASSLTRVGEQY
>TRBV7-8
ATRTGGGNTIY
>TRBV19
ASSGQVSGNTIY
>TRBV9
ASSVVGLAGNTGELF
>TRBV30
ATCIGVDSPLH
>TRBV6-1
ASSEGQGGYNEQF
>TRBV4-3
ASSQDRSGELF
>TRBV10-2
ASGQTGPKTQY
>TRBV7-8
ASSQHSQPQH
>TRBV29-1
SVSKGVTYEQY